The next 13 T cell receptor beta chains were all read from a single sample in a study of vaccination effects on CD4 cells after COVID-19. The repertoire was sequenced with immunoSEQ multiplex PCR; TCRdb's copy has only in-frame clones and lacks some. The sample has tens of thousands of clones, around 74% seen once. The antigens these receptors bind are not known. Antigen-specific CD4+ T cells expanded by the ViraFEST assay with viral peptide pools were then sequenced. Scientists isolated CD4+ T cells after an approximately 9-day culture period ended. Nobody among the vaccine recipients had prior SARS-CoV-2 infection (nucleocapsid antibodies were negative). The source material was CD4+ T cells from PBMCs cultured with SARS-CoV-2 spike peptides, sampled before COVID-19 vaccination. These receptors all come from a human donor who received a COVID-19 vaccine.

This clone occurred a few times. V usage is TRBV27 and J usage is TRBJ2-7, with D possibly matching TRBD2 (5 bases). Germline V gene sequence: CDR1 MNHEY, CDR2 SMNVEV (reference sequence). V was pared by 5 bases and J by 2 bases, with 10 bases between. There are 13 residues in the CDR3. The CDR3: CASSPGIPYEQYF. The CDR3 nucleotides read TGTGCCAGCAGTCCCGGGATACCCTACGAGCAGTACTTC.

This chain links TRBV6-6 with TRBJ2-7; perhaps TRBD2 as D (6 bases). Germline loops: CDR1 MNHNY, CDR2 SVGAGI (reference sequence). Trimming took off 6 bases at V and 2 bases at J, with 14 bases between the two ends. The CDR3 totals 14 residues. For the CDR3, the DNA is TGTGCCAGCAGGCCTCTTAGCGGTGCCTACGAGCAGTACTTC. It specifies CASRPLSGAYEQYF.

The V and J genes are TRBV11-2 and TRBJ1-2; D gene unclear. The ends were cut back, 6 bases at V and 1 base at J, with 9 bases in the middle. The CDR3 contains 13 residues. Germline V gene data show CDR1 as SGHAT and CDR2 as FQNNGV. The CDR3 is CASRPPGNYGYTF. In DNA, the CDR3 is TGTGCCAGCAGGCCTCCGGGTAACTATGGCTACACCTTC. The whole variable domain, filled in from reference TRBV11-2 and TRBJ1-2, reads EAGVAQSPRYKIIEKRQSVAFWCNPISGHATLYWYQQILGQGPKLLIQFQNNGVVDDSQLPKDRFSAERLKGVDSTLKIQPAKLEDSAVYLCASRPPGNYGYTFGSGTRLTVV.

V is TRBV11-2 and J is TRBJ2-7, with 11 nucleotides matching TRBD1. The CDR3 contains 15 residues. V dropped 5 bases and J dropped 2; count of bases not matched to a gene: 5. Germline loops: CDR1 SGHAT, CDR2 FQNNGV. This CDR3 is CASSVTGQGAYEQYF. The CDR3 DNA follows: TGTGCCAGCAGCGTCACGGGACAGGGGGCCTACGAGCAGTACTTC.

In its sample, this clone was seen a few times. This chain links TRBV7-8 with TRBJ1-4; a weak D match, TRBD1 (5 bases). This CDR3 is 16 amino acids long. V was shortened by 2 bases and J by 2 bases, with 12 bases between the two germline ends. The germline CDR1 and CDR2 sequences are SGHVS and FQNEAQ. The CDR3 DNA sequence: TGTGCCAGCAGCTTAAGGGACCCTGGGACTAATGAAAAACTGTTTTTT. Translating it yields CASSLRDPGTNEKLFF.

The chain couples TRBV5-8 to TRBJ1-1; 11 positions match TRBD1. Looked up from germline, CDR1 is SGHTS and CDR2 is YDEGEE. J was trimmed by 1 base and V by 4 bases; bases with no gene match: 3. The CDR3 totals 15 residues. The CDR3 loop is CASSRGTGGNTEAFF. In DNA form, the CDR3 reads TGTGCCAGCAGCCGAGGGACAGGGGGGAACACTGAAGCTTTCTTT.

This clone came up once. J is TRBJ2-5 and V is TRBV2, with TRBD1 matching 7 bases. The CDR3 spans 13 residues. From germline, CDR1 is SNHLY and CDR2 FYNNEI. The J segment lost 3 bases and the V segment lost 5 bases, leaving 3 bases of the junction unmatched. DNA for the CDR3: TGTGCCAGCAGTCGAGGACAGGAAGAGACCCAGTACTTC. It translates to CASSRGQEETQYF.

V is TRBV6-5 and J is TRBJ2-2; 7 positions match TRBD1. CDR1 MNHEY and CDR2 SVGAGI come from the germline V gene. CDR3 length equals 14 residues. V lost 10 bases and J lost 0; bases outside the gene matches: 5. The CDR3 here is CAIMDRSNTGELFF. DNA for the CDR3: TGTGCCATCATGGACAGGTCGAACACCGGGGAGCTGTTTTTT.

The V gene is TRBV21-1, the J gene TRBJ2-2; the table's D call TRBD1 went unverified against the DNA. TRBV21-1 is a documented pseudogene. This CDR3 is built from 17 residues. The CDR3 protein is CASSKRKPGGNTGELFF. The CDR3 DNA reads TGTGCCAGCAGCAAACGGAAACCAGGGGGAAACACCGGGGAGCTGTTTTTT.

In its sample, this clone was seen a few times. This chain joins TRBV12-1 and TRBJ1-1. TRBV12-1 is a recognized pseudogene. The CDR3 length is 11 residues. The CDR3 loop is CASSLGTEAFF. For the CDR3, the DNA is TGTGCCAGCAGCTTAGGCACTGAAGCTTTCTTT.

J is TRBJ1-1 and V is TRBV5-1; maybe TRBD1 (5 bases). V dropped 0 bases and J dropped 1 base, with 10 bases sitting between them. The CDR3 has 15 residues. Germline CDR1 and CDR2: SGHRS and YFSETQ. For the CDR3, the DNA is TGCGCCAGCAGCTTGGCCGGCCAGGGGAACACTGAAGCTTTCTTT. It encodes CASSLAGQGNTEAFF.

The rearrangement links TRBV6-1 to TRBJ1-5; D ambiguous. CDR3 length: 11 residues. V was cut by 2 bases and J by 7 bases, with 3 bases left in between. Germline V gene sequence: CDR1 MNHNS, CDR2 SASEGT. The chain's CDR3 is CASSEPQPQHF. DNA of the CDR3: TGTGCCAGCAGTGAACCCCAGCCCCAGCATTTT.

The chain has TRBV6-5 and TRBJ2-7; D is undetermined. V lost 6 bases, J lost 4 bases, and 16 bases lay in between. This CDR3 comprises 14 residues. Germline values: CDR1 MNHEY, CDR2 SVGAGI. The CDR3 sequence: CASRPTYDPYEQYF. The CDR3 nucleotides read TGTGCCAGCAGACCCACTTACGACCCTTACGAGCAGTACTTC.